These T cell receptor beta chains were read from a single sample in a study of monozygotic twins with inflammatory bowel disease. From the 5' RACE reads, TCRdb lists one entry per CDR3 protein and no DNA. The sample spans 150,000 to 200,000 distinct CDR3 sequences; the ten largest clones claim around 6.8%. Sequenced: blood. All receptors derive from a human donor with ulcerative colitis or Crohn's disease, or a healthy co-twin of an affected twin (not recorded which). Each CDR3 is given with its conserved first and last residue.

J gene: TRBJ2-5; V gene: TRBV7-2; CDR3 protein: CASSLGLAEKTQYF
J gene: TRBJ2-3; V gene: TRBV20-1; CDR3 protein: CSASGLVYADTQYF
J gene: TRBJ2-3; V gene: TRBV6-1; CDR3 protein: CASRRASIDTTDTQYF
J gene: TRBJ2-7; V gene: TRBV5-1; CDR3 protein: CASSFSGLYEQYF
J gene: TRBJ2-1; V gene: TRBV20-1; CDR3 protein: CSARSASRRNEQFF
J gene: TRBJ2-5; V gene: TRBV29-1; CDR3 protein: CSVVIELQETQYF
J gene: TRBJ1-6; V gene: TRBV12-3/TRBV12-4; CDR3 protein: CASSYGTYNSPLHF
J gene: TRBJ1-1; V gene: TRBV29-1; CDR3 protein: CSVATSNTEAFF
J gene: TRBJ1-1; V gene: TRBV11-1; CDR3 protein: CASKIGGSLDLPVTEAFF
J gene: TRBJ1-1; V gene: TRBV11-2; CDR3 protein: CASSYGRGRAEAFF
J gene: TRBJ1-1; V gene: TRBV28; CDR3 protein: CASSSALPSDRGPNTEAFF
J gene: TRBJ2-7; V gene: TRBV20-1; CDR3 protein: CSATRTSGRAWSYEQYF
J gene: TRBJ2-1; V gene: TRBV5-1; CDR3 protein: CASSFPSAGDEQFF
J gene: TRBJ2-5; V gene: TRBV4-1; CDR3 protein: CASSLGPGKETQYF
J gene: TRBJ1-1; V gene: TRBV12-2; CDR3 protein: CAAVSVDRGRDTEAFF
J gene: TRBJ1-1; V gene: TRBV20-1; CDR3 protein: CSARDGGGLNTEAFF
J gene: TRBJ2-3; V gene: TRBV27; CDR3 protein: CASTLRGEGTQYF
J gene: TRBJ1-2; V gene: TRBV7-8; CDR3 protein: CASSLEWRDGRFNYGYTF
J gene: TRBJ2-2; V gene: TRBV7-9; CDR3 protein: CASRPRGQDLSGELFF
J gene: TRBJ2-3; V gene: TRBV5-1; CDR3 protein: CASSFFAETTDTQYF